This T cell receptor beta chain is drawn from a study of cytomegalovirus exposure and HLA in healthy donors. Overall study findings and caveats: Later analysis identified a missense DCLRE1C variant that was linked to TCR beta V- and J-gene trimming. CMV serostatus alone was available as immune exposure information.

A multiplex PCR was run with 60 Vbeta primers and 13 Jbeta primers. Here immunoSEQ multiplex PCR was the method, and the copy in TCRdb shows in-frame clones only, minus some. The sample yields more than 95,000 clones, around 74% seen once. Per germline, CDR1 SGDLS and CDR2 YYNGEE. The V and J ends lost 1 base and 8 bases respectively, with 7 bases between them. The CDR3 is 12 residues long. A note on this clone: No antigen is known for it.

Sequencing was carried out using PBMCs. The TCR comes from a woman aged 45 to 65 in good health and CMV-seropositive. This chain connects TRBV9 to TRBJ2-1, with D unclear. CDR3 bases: TGTGCCAGCAGCGTAATCGGTCATGAGCAGTTCTTC. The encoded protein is CASSVIGHEQFF.